The 15 T cell receptor beta chains listed next were all sequenced from one sample in a study of lymphopenia after photon versus proton radiotherapy. The protocol was immunoSEQ multiplex PCR, while the TCRdb copy is restricted to in-frame clones and leaves out a portion. The profile shows tens of thousands of clones, more than 75% of them singletons. The sequencing used peripheral blood, collected from a patient treated with photon-based radiotherapy. Receptor source: a woman in her seventies with pancreatic cancer.

The chain couples TRBV5-1 to TRBJ2-5, with TRBD1 matching over 10 bases. Trimming cost V 5 bases and J 5 bases; bases outside gene matches: 12. Germline V gene sequence: CDR1 SGHRS, CDR2 YFSETQ. There are 16 residues in the CDR3. The CDR3 DNA reads TGCGCCAGCAGAACGGGAGAGGGACAGGGGTGGGAGACCCAGTACTTC. Its protein is CASRTGEGQGWETQYF.

CDR3 residues: CASSTGAALDGYTF. DNA for the CDR3: TGTGCCAGCAGTACAGGGGCGGCGTTGGACGGCTACACCTTC. The chain couples TRBV28 to TRBJ1-2; 7 bases align to TRBD1. CDR3 length: 14 residues. The germline CDR1 and CDR2 sequences are MDHEN and SYDVKM. V gave up 5 bases and J gave up 8 bases; unmatched junction bases: 11.

The chain uses TRBV27 and TRBJ2-3; D is unresolved. The germline V gene encodes CDR1 MNHEY and CDR2 SMNVEV (reference sequence). CDR3 length equals 14 residues. V lost 2 bases and J lost 0, with 6 bases in between. CDR3 region: CASSLLSSTDTQYF. DNA of the CDR3: TGTGCCAGCAGTTTACTGAGTAGCACAGATACGCAGTATTTT.

The rearrangement uses TRBV29-1 and TRBJ1-4, with D possibly being TRBD1 (5 bases). Germline CDR1 is SQVTM and CDR2 is ANQGSEA. V was cut by 7 bases and J by 7 bases, with 13 bases left in between. CDR3 length: 12 residues. The CDR3 is CSAGTEAEKLFF. The CDR3 nucleotides are TGCAGCGCCGGGACCGAGGCTGAAAAACTGTTTTTT.

This chain connects TRBV5-4 to TRBJ2-7; D call uncertain. The CDR3 has 12 amino acids. Germline V gene sequence: CDR1 SGHNT, CDR2 YYREEE (reference sequence). Trimming took 4 bases from V and 2 from J, leaving 7 bases between them. Written as DNA, the CDR3 is TGTGCCAGCAGCCCAAATCCCTACGAGCAGTACTTC. It specifies CASSPNPYEQYF.

The chain carries TRBV9 and TRBJ2-7; TRBD1 aligns across 9 bases. The CDR3 spans 16 residues. Germline CDR1 is SGDLS and CDR2 is YYNGEE. The junction had 13 bases not matched to a gene; V was cut back by 4 bases and J by 5 bases. The DNA of the CDR3 is TGTGCCAGCAGCCCGTTTGCCGGGACAGGGCTCGACGAGCAGTACTTC. Protein product: CASSPFAGTGLDEQYF.

The chain uses TRBV11-2 and TRBJ1-2; D ambiguous. Trimming cost V 0 bases and J 2 bases, with 10 bases left between them. Germline V gene sequence: CDR1 SGHAT, CDR2 FQNNGV. The CDR3 extends over 15 amino acids. This CDR3 is CASSLDHRRNYGYTF. In nucleotides, the CDR3 is TGTGCCAGCAGCTTAGATCATCGCAGAAACTATGGCTACACCTTC.

CDR3 residues: CASSPLVGGRPSSYNEQFF. DNA for the CDR3: TGTGCCAGCAGCCCCCTGGTTGGCGGGAGGCCCAGCTCCTACAATGAGCAGTTCTTC. This sequence joins TRBV14 and TRBJ2-1; TRBD2 matches at 8 bases. The CDR3 length is 19 residues. The germline gives CDR1 SGHDN, CDR2 FVKESK. V lost 4 bases, J lost 0 bases, and 14 bases stayed unmatched.

This clone has just one count. The rearrangement joins TRBV6-5 to TRBJ1-6; 8 nucleotides match TRBD1. Per germline, CDR1 MNHEY and CDR2 SVGAGI. The CDR3 extends over 15 amino acids. After removal of 5 bases from V and 7 bases from J, the junction contained 7 bases not matched to a gene. In nucleotides, the CDR3 is TGTGCCAGCAGTCTCGGACAGGGAGGGAATTCACCCCTCCACTTT. This sequence encodes CASSLGQGGNSPLHF.

The chain employs TRBV18 and TRBJ2-1, with 8 bases aligning to TRBD2. The trim removed 6 bases at V and 5 bases at J, leaving 12 bases unmatched. Looked up from germline, CDR1 is KGHSH and CDR2 is LQKENI. The length of the CDR3 is 16 residues. This CDR3 is CASSPVAGLSNNEQFF. The DNA of the CDR3 is TGTGCCAGCTCGCCAGTAGCGGGATTATCCAACAATGAGCAGTTCTTC.

The V and J genes are TRBV7-3 and TRBJ2-3; D tentatively fits TRBD1 or TRBD2 (5 bases each). The CDR3 is made up of 13 amino acids. CDR1 is SGHTA and CDR2 is FQGTGA in the germline V gene. The V and J ends lost 4 bases and 5 bases respectively, with 10 bases between them. The CDR3: CASSYGDGDTQYF. DNA of the CDR3: TGTGCCAGCAGCTACGGGGACGGAGATACGCAGTATTTT. The entire variable domain, with the rest obtained from reference TRBV7-3 and TRBJ2-3, is as follows: GAGVSQTPSNKVTEKGKYVELRCDPISGHTALYWYRQSLGQGPEFLIYFQGTGAADDSGLPNDRFFAVRPEGSVSTLKIQRTERGDSAVYLCASSYGDGDTQYFGPGTRLTVL.

The chain has TRBV27 and TRBJ1-5; the D gene is possibly TRBD1 (6 bases). CDR3 length: 15 residues. The germline gives CDR1 MNHEY, CDR2 SMNVEV (reference sequence). Trimming stripped 0 bases from V and 7 bases from J, with 13 bases between. In DNA, the CDR3 is TGTGCCAGCAGTTTATCGAATGGGGGCGGCCAGCCCCAGCATTTT. As protein: CASSLSNGGGQPQHF.

The chain recombines TRBV10-2 with TRBJ2-1; tentatively, D is TRBD1 (5 bases). The V end was cut by 10 bases, the J end by 3 bases, with 10 bases between. Germline CDR1 WSHSY, CDR2 SAAADI. This CDR3 spans 12 amino acids. The CDR3 nucleotides read TGCGCCATCATTGACAGCTACAATGAGCAGTTCTTC. It translates to CAIIDSYNEQFF.

This chain connects TRBV30 to TRBJ1-4; possible D gene TRBD1, 5 bases. The CDR3 spans 14 residues. Germline assignment: CDR1 GTSNPN and CDR2 SVGIG (reference sequence). With 7 bases removed from V and 7 bases from J, the gap between germline ends came to 19 bases. CDR3 nucleotides: TGTGCCTTGAAAGTCGTGGGTAGGGGTGAAAAACTGTTTTTT. It encodes CALKVVGRGEKLFF.

The chain has TRBV5-4 and TRBJ2-2, with D perhaps matching TRBD1 or TRBD2 (6 bases each). The V end lost 0 bases, the J end lost 2 bases, and 11 bases lay between the germline ends. The CDR3 has 16 amino acids. The germline V gene encodes CDR1 SGHNT and CDR2 YYREEE (reference sequence). The CDR3 loop is CASSLAGGGNTGELFF. Here the CDR3 DNA reads TGTGCCAGCAGCTTGGCCGGAGGGGGAAACACCGGGGAGCTGTTTTTT.